This passage covers 19 T cell receptor beta chains from one sample sequenced in a study of blood T cells in healthy people across ages. A second PCR, run for roughly 7 to 11 cycles, used a sample-barcoded 5' primer plus a J-beta primer mix. TCRdb reprocessed the 5' RACE reads via MiXCR and lists one record per CDR3 protein. The data show more than 650,000 distinct CDR3 sequences, 53% seen once. Material: blood. All receptors derive from a man older than 75 in good health.

J is TRBJ2-1 and V is TRBV18; 8 bases are a match to TRBD1. Germline trimming cut 6 bases from V and 6 bases from J; bases unmatched to any gene: 7. CDR3 length equals 14 residues. From germline, CDR1 is KGHSH and CDR2 LQKENI. CDR3 coding DNA: TGTGCCAGCTCCCTGGACAGGGTCTTCAATGAGCAGTTCTTC. Protein sequence: CASSLDRVFNEQFF.

The chain links TRBV9 to TRBJ2-7; either TRBD1 or TRBD2 may fit D (6 bases each). The germline V gene has CDR1 SGDLS and CDR2 YYNGEE. V shed 0 bases and J shed 0 bases, with 10 bases lying between them. The CDR3 length is 15 residues. CDR3 in DNA: TGTGCCAGCAGCGTAGAGGGGGGAAGCTCCTACGAGCAGTACTTC. Its translation: CASSVEGGSSYEQYF.

This clonotype appeared once. The J gene is TRBJ1-6, the V gene TRBV20-1, with TRBD1 identical over 11 bases. Per germline, CDR1 DFQATT and CDR2 SNEGSKA (reference sequence). Losses at the gene ends were 3 bases for V and 8 bases for J; bases not matched to a gene: 9. This CDR3 spans 16 amino acids. CDR3 DNA: TGCAGTGCTAGCGGGACAGGGGGACGTAGGGATTCACCCCTCCACTTT. Translating gives CSASGTGGRRDSPLHF.

V and J are TRBV29-1 and TRBJ2-1, with 9 bases matching TRBD1. The CDR3 is 16 amino acids. V was clipped by 3 bases and J by 6 bases; unmatched bases: 12. Germline CDR1 SQVTM, CDR2 ANQGSEA. The CDR3 protein is CSVDTVGTGYSNEQFF. CDR3 in DNA: TGCAGCGTTGATACGGTCGGGACAGGGTATTCCAATGAGCAGTTCTTC.

The rearrangement uses TRBV14 and TRBJ2-7; the match to TRBD1 covers 7 bases. The V gene end was trimmed by 3 bases and the J gene end by 5 bases; junction bases not matched to a gene: 13. The CDR3 covers 16 residues. The germline V gene encodes CDR1 SGHDN and CDR2 FVKESK. CDR3 sequence reads: CASSQPGTVPHNEQYF. CDR3 sequence (DNA): TGTGCCAGCAGCCAGCCCGGGACAGTCCCCCACAACGAGCAGTACTTC.

J is TRBJ2-5 and V is TRBV6-6; D is unresolved. Germline lookup yields CDR1 MNHNY and CDR2 SVGAGI (reference sequence). V was pared by 0 bases and J by 2 bases, with 13 bases between. This CDR3 spans 16 amino acids. The CDR3 region is CASSYSRGWQQETQYF. The CDR3, as DNA: TGTGCCAGCAGTTACTCGAGAGGCTGGCAACAAGAGACCCAGTACTTC.

V is TRBV5-1 and J is TRBJ1-6; D ambiguous. The V gene's germline CDR1 is SGHRS and CDR2 YFSETQ. The CDR3 covers 17 residues. V was trimmed by 0 bases and J by 9 bases, leaving 19 bases between them. CDR3 in DNA: TGCGCCAGCAGCTTGGGAGCGGTCAGCCCCGAACGTTCACCCCTCCACTTT. Translated: CASSLGAVSPERSPLHF.

V is TRBV7-2 and J is TRBJ2-7; the D gene is possibly TRBD2 (5 bases). Per germline, CDR1 SGHTA and CDR2 FQGNSA. The CDR3 is 15 amino acids. Trimming removed 5 bases from V and 3 bases from J, with 17 bases in between. DNA for the CDR3: TGTGCCAGCAGCCGGAGTAGCGAATTATACTACGAGCAGTACTTC. Translating it yields CASSRSSELYYEQYF.

This clonotype was seen ten or more times. The chain recombines TRBV28 with TRBJ2-7; D tentatively fits TRBD1 or TRBD2 (5 bases each). Trimming shortened V by 4 bases and J by 4 bases, and 14 bases separated the two germline ends. The CDR3 has 14 amino acids. The germline gives CDR1 MDHEN, CDR2 SYDVKM. The CDR3 nucleotides read TGTGCCAGCAGTTCAACCGGGACCAGATACGAGCAGTACTTC. This translates into CASSSTGTRYEQYF.

V gene TRBV20-1 combines with J gene TRBJ1-2, with a weak D call TRBD1 (5 bases). This CDR3 contains 12 residues. V lost 5 bases to trimming and J lost 5 bases, with 12 bases between them. Germline V gene sequence: CDR1 DFQATT, CDR2 SNEGSKA (reference sequence). CDR3 in DNA: TGCAGTGCTCCTGACGGGGGTTATGGCTACACCTTC. Amino acid sequence: CSAPDGGYGYTF.

This clonotype was found once. V usage is TRBV6-2 or TRBV6-3 and J usage is TRBJ2-1; 15 bases match TRBD2. Germline values: CDR1 MNHEY, CDR2 SVGEGT. The CDR3 extends over 16 amino acids. J was trimmed by 5 bases and V by 5 bases; bases with no gene match: 4. CDR3 nucleotides: TGTGCCAGCAGTGGACTAGCGGGAGGGGTAAACAATGAGCAGTTCTTC. It encodes CASSGLAGGVNNEQFF.

As for this clonotype: At one of its ends the junction is not consistent with the germline gene, which may arise from a read error. The chain carries TRBV18 and TRBJ2-7; no reliable D call. This CDR3 has 14 residues. Germline-derived CDR1 and CDR2 are KGHSH and LQKENI. As DNA, the CDR3 is TGTGCCAGCTCACCACCAAGCCTGCCCTACGGGCAGTACTTC. It specifies CASSPPSLPYGQYF.

This sequence joins TRBV5-1 and TRBJ2-5, with D possibly being TRBD2 (6 bases). V was shortened by 0 bases and J by 1 base, with 13 bases between the two germline ends. Per the germline V gene, CDR1 is SGHRS and CDR2 is YFSETQ. The CDR3 contains 16 residues. The CDR3 sequence: CASSLGIGGSQETQYF. The CDR3 DNA follows: TGCGCCAGCAGCTTGGGAATCGGGGGTTCCCAAGAGACCCAGTACTTC. The full variable domain, its missing parts supplied by reference TRBV5-1 and TRBJ2-5, is KAGVTQTPRYLIKTRGQQVTLSCSPISGHRSVSWYQQTPGQGLQFLFEYFSETQRNKGNFPGRFSGRQFSNSRSEMNVSTLELGDSALYLCASSLGIGGSQETQYFGPGTRLLVL.

This rearrangement joins TRBV5-6 to TRBJ1-6; D unresolved. V was pared by 2 bases and J by 7 bases, with 10 bases between. In germline, CDR1 is SGHDT, CDR2 YYEEEE. The CDR3 is made up of 14 amino acids. The CDR3 nucleotides are TGTGCCAGCAGCTTTGGCCCCTGGAATTCACCCCTCCACTTT. The encoded protein is CASSFGPWNSPLHF.

The genes are TRBV20-1 and TRBJ2-3, with a possible D match to TRBD2 (5 bases). The CDR3 consists of 12 residues. Trimming took 0 bases from V and 14 from J, leaving 15 bases between them. CDR1 and CDR2 (germline): DFQATT, SNEGSKA (reference sequence). CDR3 protein: CSAREGVLHAYF. For the CDR3, the DNA is TGCAGTGCTAGAGAGGGAGTACTACACGCGTATTTT.

In regard to this clonotype: This could be a read error, since a much larger clone is one nucleotide away. DNA for the CDR3: TGTGCCAGCAGCCCGGATATGCACAGAGACGCGTATTTT. This codes for CASSPDMHRDAYF. The V gene is TRBV3-1, the J gene TRBJ2-3, with D uncertain. The germline gives CDR1 LGHDT, CDR2 YNNKEL (reference sequence). V gave up 4 bases and J gave up 14 bases, with 19 bases separating them. The CDR3 spans 13 residues.

V usage is TRBV5-1 and J usage is TRBJ2-7, with 9 bases matching TRBD2. CDR3 length equals 16 residues. Trimming removed 2 bases from V and 4 bases from J; junction bases left unmatched: 10. Germline lookup yields CDR1 SGHRS and CDR2 YFSETQ. The CDR3 coding sequence is TGCGCCAGCAGCTTAGGATTAGGACTAGCGCTATACGAGCAGTACTTC. This translates into CASSLGLGLALYEQYF.

This chain connects TRBV29-1 to TRBJ2-1; a possible D gene is TRBD1 (5 bases). V was pared by 8 bases and J by 2 bases, with 19 bases between. Germline V gives CDR1 SQVTM, CDR2 ANQGSEA. The CDR3 covers 15 residues. CDR3: CSSALVVGAYNEQFF. CDR3 nucleotide sequence: TGCAGCTCCGCCCTTGTGGTAGGGGCCTACAATGAGCAGTTCTTC.

A remark on this clonotype: A read error may produce the germline difference seen at one junction end. This chain connects TRBV28 to TRBJ1-4; weak D call: TRBD1 (6 bases). Germline V gene lookup returns CDR1 MDHEN and CDR2 SYDVKM. CDR3 size: 14 residues. CDR3: CVSSSEGDRGKLFF. Here the CDR3 DNA reads TGTGTCAGCAGTTCAGAGGGGGATCGGGGAAAACTGTTTTTT.